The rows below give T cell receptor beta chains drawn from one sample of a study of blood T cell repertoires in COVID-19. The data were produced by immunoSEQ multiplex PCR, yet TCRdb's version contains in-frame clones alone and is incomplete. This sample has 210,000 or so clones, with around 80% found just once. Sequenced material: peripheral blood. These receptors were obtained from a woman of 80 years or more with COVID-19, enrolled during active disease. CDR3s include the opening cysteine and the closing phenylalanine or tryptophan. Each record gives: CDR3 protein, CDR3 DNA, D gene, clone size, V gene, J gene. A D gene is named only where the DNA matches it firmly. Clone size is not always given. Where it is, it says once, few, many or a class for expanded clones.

CATSREPGGVEGYTF,TGTGCCACCAGCAGAGAGCCGGGAGGGGTTGAGGGCTACACCTTC,.,.,TRBV15,TRBJ1-2
CASSFGRGGLSDTQYF,TGTGCCAGCAGTTTTGGGCGGGGGGGCTTGTCAGATACGCAGTATTTT,TRBD2,.,TRBV28,TRBJ2-3
CASSARQGESEAFF,TGTGCCAGCAGTGCCCGACAGGGGGAATCTGAAGCTTTCTTT,TRBD1,.,TRBV27,TRBJ1-1
CASSESVGPVAGYTF,TGCGCCAGCAGTGAGTCGGTGGGCCCGGTCGCTGGCTACACCTTC,.,once,TRBV10-1,TRBJ1-2
CASSLPSGGYNEQFF,TGCGCCAGCAGCTTACCCAGCGGGGGGTACAATGAGCAGTTCTTC,TRBD2,.,TRBV5-1,TRBJ2-1
CASSRGSGGLEAFF,TGTGCCAGCTCCCGCGGGTCAGGGGGTCTTGAAGCTTTCTTT,TRBD1,once,TRBV18,TRBJ1-1
CASSPNRDITGNTIYF,TGTGCCAGCTCACCAAATCGGGACATCACAGGAAACACCATATATTTT,.,once,TRBV18,TRBJ1-3
CASSPQAPYEQYF,TGTGCCAGTAGTCCCCAGGCCCCCTACGAGCAGTACTTC,.,.,TRBV19,TRBJ2-7
CASSFPDRGNSPLHF,TGTGCCAGCAGCTTTCCTGACAGGGGTAATTCACCCCTCCACTTT,TRBD1,.,TRBV5-4,TRBJ1-6
CASSLDFMSSGNTIYF,TGCGCCAGCAGCTTGGATTTTATGAGCTCTGGAAACACCATATATTTT,.,.,TRBV5-1,TRBJ1-3
CASSLGQANTEAFF,TGTGCCAGCAGCTTAGGACAGGCGAACACTGAAGCTTTCTTT,.,.,TRBV7-9,TRBJ1-1
CASSQVSGPAFF,TGTGCCAGCAGCCAAGTGTCAGGGCCAGCTTTCTTT,.,.,TRBV3-1/TRBV3-2,TRBJ1-1
CASSWGGNQPQHF,TGTGCCAGCAGCTGGGGGGGAAATCAGCCCCAGCATTTT,.,.,TRBV21-1,TRBJ1-5
CASRTPPGNYGYTF,TGTGCCAGCCGTACCCCCCCAGGGAACTATGGCTACACCTTC,.,.,TRBV9,TRBJ1-2
CASSEDRVRYTF,TGTGCCAGCAGTGAAGACAGGGTGCGCTACACCTTC,.,.,TRBV6-1,TRBJ1-2
CASKGHYSNQPQHF,TGTGCCAGTAAAGGACATTATAGCAATCAGCCCCAGCATTTT,.,.,TRBV19,TRBJ1-5
CASSIPGFEKLFF,TGTGCCAGTAGTATCCCAGGGTTCGAAAAACTGTTTTTT,.,.,TRBV19,TRBJ1-4
CASSQERGGAYNEQFF,TGTGCCAGCAGCCAAGAAAGGGGGGGGGCCTACAATGAGCAGTTCTTC,.,.,TRBV3-1/TRBV3-2,TRBJ2-1
CASSSDRGGTEAFF,TGTGCCAGCAGCTCGGACAGGGGGGGAACTGAAGCTTTCTTT,TRBD1,.,TRBV5-8,TRBJ1-1
CASSQTASGRTDEQYF,TGTGCCAGCAGCCAAACAGCCAGCGGGAGGACGGACGAGCAGTACTTC,TRBD2,.,TRBV3-1/TRBV3-2,TRBJ2-7
CASSWASGSRTDTQYF,TGTGCCAGCAGTTGGGCGAGCGGGAGTCGGACAGATACGCAGTATTTT,TRBD2,.,TRBV28,TRBJ2-3
CSALRAVNTEAFF,TGCAGCGCCTTGAGGGCGGTGAACACTGAAGCTTTCTTT,.,.,TRBV29-1,TRBJ1-1
CASSPGQGFLETQYF,TGCGCCAGCAGCCCCGGACAGGGGTTTTTAGAGACCCAGTACTTC,TRBD1,.,TRBV5-1,TRBJ2-5
CASSAGNQPQHF,TGTGCCAGCAGTGCGGGGAATCAGCCCCAGCATTTT,.,.,TRBV28,TRBJ1-5
CASILQGTADTQYF,TGTGCCAGCATCCTACAGGGAACGGCAGATACGCAGTATTTT,.,.,TRBV28,TRBJ2-3
CASSLSGSGDTQYF,TGTGCCAGCAGCTTGAGCGGGAGTGGTGATACGCAGTATTTT,TRBD2,.,TRBV7-3,TRBJ2-3
CASSMVGWSGFQETQYF,TGTGCCAGTAGTATGGTTGGTTGGAGCGGGTTCCAAGAGACCCAGTACTTC,.,.,TRBV19,TRBJ2-5
CASSYGVGADQPQHF,TGTGCCAGCAGTTACGGGGTGGGGGCCGATCAGCCCCAGCATTTT,.,.,TRBV6-5,TRBJ1-5
CASSRLHSGTSGRYEQYF,TGTGCCAGCAGCCGACTACATTCCGGGACTAGCGGCCGCTACGAGCAGTACTTC,TRBD2,few,TRBV7-9,TRBJ2-7
CASSLSGTGNYGYTF,TGTGCCAGCAGTTTGTCCGGGACAGGGAACTATGGCTACACCTTC,TRBD1,.,TRBV27,TRBJ1-2
CASSRGSRITEAFF,TGTGCCAGCAGCAGGGGCTCGAGGATAACTGAAGCTTTCTTT,.,.,TRBV6-5,TRBJ1-1
CASSFQGWTNEKLFF,TGTGCCAGCAGCTTCCAGGGTTGGACTAATGAAAAACTGTTTTTT,.,.,TRBV5-5,TRBJ1-4
CASLLSNWGGGGYTF,TGTGCCAGCCTCCTCTCGAACTGGGGCGGTGGGGGCTACACCTTC,.,.,TRBV28,TRBJ1-2
CASSWSITEAFF,TGTGCCAGCTCATGGAGCATTACTGAAGCTTTCTTT,.,few,TRBV18,TRBJ1-1
CASSYTRGGVAETQYF,TGTGCCAGCAGTTACACGCGGGGAGGGGTGGCAGAGACCCAGTACTTC,TRBD2,.,TRBV6-2/TRBV6-3,TRBJ2-5
CASSITGTGRYEQYF,TGTGCCAGTAGTATCACCGGGACAGGGCGCTACGAGCAGTACTTC,TRBD1,.,TRBV19,TRBJ2-7
CASGVMTGTTEAFF,TGTGCCAGCGGCGTTATGACAGGGACCACTGAAGCTTTCTTT,TRBD1,.,TRBV9,TRBJ1-1
CASSLTPGATDTQYF,TGTGCCAGCAGTTTAACACCAGGGGCCACAGATACGCAGTATTTT,.,.,TRBV28,TRBJ2-3
CASSPRQTALKEQYF,TGTGCCAGCAGCCCACGACAGACAGCTTTGAAAGAGCAGTACTTC,.,once,TRBV5-5,TRBJ2-7
CASSLIRQSDTQYF,TGTGCCAGCAGCTTAATAAGACAGTCAGATACGCAGTATTTT,.,.,TRBV11-2,TRBJ2-3
CASSPSGHIYEQYF,TGTGCCAGCAGCCCATCAGGACATATCTACGAGCAGTACTTC,.,.,TRBV28,TRBJ2-7
CASRLAPSSYNEQFF,TGTGCCAGTAGACTAGCGCCGAGCTCCTACAATGAGCAGTTCTTC,TRBD2,.,TRBV19,TRBJ2-1
CASSLGEVVEGYTF,TGTGCCAGCAGCTTAGGGGAGGTTGTGGAAGGCTACACCTTC,.,.,TRBV6-5,TRBJ1-2
CASSWTGNQETQYF,TGCGCCAGCAGCTGGACAGGTAATCAAGAGACCCAGTACTTC,TRBD1,.,TRBV5-1,TRBJ2-5
CAARGAGGYEQYF,TGTGCCGCCCGCGGGGCGGGAGGGTACGAGCAGTACTTC,TRBD2,.,TRBV6-5,TRBJ2-7
CASRSVRSGANVLTF,TGTGCCAGCAGGTCCGTCCGCTCTGGGGCCAACGTCCTGACTTTC,.,.,TRBV28,TRBJ2-6
CASSVVSQNTEAFF,TGTGCCAGCAGCGTAGTTAGTCAGAACACTGAAGCTTTCTTT,.,.,TRBV9,TRBJ1-1